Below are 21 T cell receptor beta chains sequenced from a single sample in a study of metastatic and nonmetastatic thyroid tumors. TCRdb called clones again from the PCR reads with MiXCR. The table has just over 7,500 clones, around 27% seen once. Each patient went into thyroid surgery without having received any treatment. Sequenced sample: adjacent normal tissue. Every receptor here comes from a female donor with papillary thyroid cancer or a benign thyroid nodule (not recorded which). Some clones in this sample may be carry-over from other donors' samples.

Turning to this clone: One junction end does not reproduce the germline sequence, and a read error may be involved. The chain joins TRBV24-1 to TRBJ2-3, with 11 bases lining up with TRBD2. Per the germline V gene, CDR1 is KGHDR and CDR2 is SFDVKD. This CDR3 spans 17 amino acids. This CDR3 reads CATSSTTSGRDYHTQYF. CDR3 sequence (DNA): TGTGCAACCAGTTCTACAACTAGCGGGAGAGATTACCATACGCAGTATTTT.

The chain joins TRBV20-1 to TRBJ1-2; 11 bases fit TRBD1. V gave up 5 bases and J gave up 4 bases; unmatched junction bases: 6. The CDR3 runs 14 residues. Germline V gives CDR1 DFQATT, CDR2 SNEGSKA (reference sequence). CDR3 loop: CSAGRTGGGYGYTF. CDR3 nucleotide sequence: TGCAGTGCTGGTCGGACAGGGGGCGGCTATGGCTACACCTTC.

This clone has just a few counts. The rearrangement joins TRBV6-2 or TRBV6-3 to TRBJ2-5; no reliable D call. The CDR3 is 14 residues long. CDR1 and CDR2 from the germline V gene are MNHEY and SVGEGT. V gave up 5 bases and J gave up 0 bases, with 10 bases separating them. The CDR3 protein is CASSMTPYQETQYF. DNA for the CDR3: TGTGCCAGCAGTATGACACCGTACCAAGAGACCCAGTACTTC.

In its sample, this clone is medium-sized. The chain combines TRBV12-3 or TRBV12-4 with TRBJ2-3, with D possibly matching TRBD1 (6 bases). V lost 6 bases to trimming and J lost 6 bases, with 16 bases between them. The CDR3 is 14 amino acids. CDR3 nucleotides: TGTGCCAGCAGGGGGGACAAGCCGACGGATACGCAGTATTTT. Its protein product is CASRGDKPTDTQYF.

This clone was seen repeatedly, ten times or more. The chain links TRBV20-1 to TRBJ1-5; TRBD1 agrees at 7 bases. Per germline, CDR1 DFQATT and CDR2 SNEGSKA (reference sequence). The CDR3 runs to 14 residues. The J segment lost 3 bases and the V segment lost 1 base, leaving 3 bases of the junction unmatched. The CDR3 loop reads CSARAGQTNQPQHF. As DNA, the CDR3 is TGCAGTGCTAGAGCGGGACAGACCAATCAGCCCCAGCATTTT.

CDR3 protein: CASPPMGRTDTQYF. The CDR3, as DNA: TGTGCCAGCCCCCCTATGGGGAGGACAGATACGCAGTATTTT. This rearrangement joins TRBV18 to TRBJ2-3, with D perhaps matching TRBD2 (6 bases). The CDR3 loop spans 14 amino acids. Germline CDR1 is KGHSH and CDR2 is LQKENI. V lost 8 bases to trimming and J lost 3 bases, with 15 bases between them.

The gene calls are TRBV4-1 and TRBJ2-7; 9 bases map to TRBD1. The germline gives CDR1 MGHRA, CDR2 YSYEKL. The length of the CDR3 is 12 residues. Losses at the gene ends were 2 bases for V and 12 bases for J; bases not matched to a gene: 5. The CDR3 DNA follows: TGCGCCAGCAGCCAATCCGGGACAGGGCTGTACTTC. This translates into CASSQSGTGLYF.

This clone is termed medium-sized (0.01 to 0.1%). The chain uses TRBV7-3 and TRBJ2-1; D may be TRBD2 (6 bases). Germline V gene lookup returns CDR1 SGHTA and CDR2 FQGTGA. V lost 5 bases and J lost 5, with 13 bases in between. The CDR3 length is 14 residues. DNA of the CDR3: TGTGCCAGCAGCAATTTCCGCGGGAACAATGAGCAGTTCTTC. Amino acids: CASSNFRGNNEQFF.

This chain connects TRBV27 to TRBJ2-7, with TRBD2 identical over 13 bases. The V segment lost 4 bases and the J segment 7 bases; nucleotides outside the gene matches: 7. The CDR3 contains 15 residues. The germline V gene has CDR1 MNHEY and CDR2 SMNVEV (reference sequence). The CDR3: CASSSGLAGAGEQYF. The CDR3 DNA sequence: TGTGCCAGCAGTTCCGGACTAGCGGGAGCAGGTGAGCAGTACTTC.

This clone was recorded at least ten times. In DNA form, the CDR3 reads TGCAGTGCTGCCCGGGCTGGGGGGGGGAATGAGCAGTTCTTC. Residues: CSAARAGGGNEQFF. The chain combines TRBV20-1 with TRBJ2-1, with 7 bases lining up with TRBD2. There are 14 residues in the CDR3. V lost 5 bases to trimming and J lost 7 bases; unmatched junction nucleotides: 11. Germline V gives CDR1 DFQATT, CDR2 SNEGSKA (reference sequence).

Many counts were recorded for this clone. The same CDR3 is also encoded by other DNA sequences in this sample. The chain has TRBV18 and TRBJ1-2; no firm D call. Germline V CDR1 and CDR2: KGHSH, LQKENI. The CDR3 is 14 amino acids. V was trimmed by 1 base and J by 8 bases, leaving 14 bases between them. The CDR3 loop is CASSPQSPSGGYTF. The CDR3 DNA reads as TGTGCCAGCTCACCACAAAGTCCATCGGGAGGCTACACCTTC.

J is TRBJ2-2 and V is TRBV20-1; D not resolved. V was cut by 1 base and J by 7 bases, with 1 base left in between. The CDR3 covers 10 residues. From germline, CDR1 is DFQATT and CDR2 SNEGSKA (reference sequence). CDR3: CSARVGELFF. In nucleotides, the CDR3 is TGCAGTGCTAGAGTCGGGGAGCTGTTTTTT.

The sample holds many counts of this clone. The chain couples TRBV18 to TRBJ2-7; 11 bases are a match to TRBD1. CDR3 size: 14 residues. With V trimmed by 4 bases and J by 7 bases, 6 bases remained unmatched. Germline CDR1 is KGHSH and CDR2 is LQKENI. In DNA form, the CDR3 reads TGTGCCAGCTCACATGCCGGGACAGGGGGGGAGCAGTACTTC. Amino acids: CASSHAGTGGEQYF. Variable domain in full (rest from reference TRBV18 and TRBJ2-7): NAGVMQNPRHLVRRRGQEARLRCSPMKGHSHVYWYRQLPEEGLKFMVYLQKENIIDESGMPKERFSAEFPKEGPSILRIQQVVRGDSAAYFCASSHAGTGGEQYFGPGTRLTVT.

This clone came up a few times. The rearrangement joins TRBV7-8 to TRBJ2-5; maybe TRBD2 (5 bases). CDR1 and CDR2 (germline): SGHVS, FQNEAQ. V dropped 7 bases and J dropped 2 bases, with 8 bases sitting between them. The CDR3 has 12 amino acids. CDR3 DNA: TGTGCCAGCACTTCGGGGCAAGAGACCCAGTACTTC. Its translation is CASTSGQETQYF.

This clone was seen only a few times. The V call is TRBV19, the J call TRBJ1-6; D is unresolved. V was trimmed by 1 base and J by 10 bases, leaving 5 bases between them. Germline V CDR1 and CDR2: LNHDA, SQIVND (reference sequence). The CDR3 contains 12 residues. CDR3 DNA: TGTGCCAGTAGTATAGGTGGATCACCCCTCCACTTT. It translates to CASSIGGSPLHF.

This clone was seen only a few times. The CDR3 nucleotides are TGTGCCACCAGTGCTGGGATAGACTACGAGCAGTACTTC. Its translation: CATSAGIDYEQYF. The rearrangement uses TRBV24-1 and TRBJ2-7; D not certain. Trimming removed 5 bases from V and 3 bases from J, with 10 bases in between. This CDR3 has 13 residues. CDR1 is KGHDR and CDR2 is SFDVKD in the germline V gene.

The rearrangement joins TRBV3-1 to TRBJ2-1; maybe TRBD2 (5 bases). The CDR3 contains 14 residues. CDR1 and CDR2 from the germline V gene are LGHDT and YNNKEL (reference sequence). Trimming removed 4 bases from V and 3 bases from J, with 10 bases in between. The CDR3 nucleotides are TGTGCCAGCAGCCCCCCTCGGGACTACAATGAGCAGTTCTTC. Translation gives CASSPPRDYNEQFF.

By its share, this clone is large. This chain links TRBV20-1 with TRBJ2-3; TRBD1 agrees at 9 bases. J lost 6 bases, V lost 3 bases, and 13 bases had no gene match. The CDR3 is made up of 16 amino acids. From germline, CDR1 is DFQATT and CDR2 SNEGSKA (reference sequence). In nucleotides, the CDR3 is TGCAGTGCTAGCGCCAATCCGGGACAGGGCCGCGATACGCAGTATTTT. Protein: CSASANPGQGRDTQYF.

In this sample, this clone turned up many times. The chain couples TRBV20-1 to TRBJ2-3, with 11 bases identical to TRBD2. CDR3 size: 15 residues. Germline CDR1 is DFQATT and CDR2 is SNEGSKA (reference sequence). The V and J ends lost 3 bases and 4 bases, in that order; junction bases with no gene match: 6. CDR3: CSARELAGAPDTQYF. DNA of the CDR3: TGCAGTGCTAGGGAACTAGCGGGAGCGCCAGATACGCAGTATTTT.

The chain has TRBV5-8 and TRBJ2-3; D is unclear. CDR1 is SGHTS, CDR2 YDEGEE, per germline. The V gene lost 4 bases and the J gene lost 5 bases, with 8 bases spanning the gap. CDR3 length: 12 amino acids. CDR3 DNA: TGTGCCAGCAGCGTGACCCTAGATACGCAGTATTTT. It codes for CASSVTLDTQYF.

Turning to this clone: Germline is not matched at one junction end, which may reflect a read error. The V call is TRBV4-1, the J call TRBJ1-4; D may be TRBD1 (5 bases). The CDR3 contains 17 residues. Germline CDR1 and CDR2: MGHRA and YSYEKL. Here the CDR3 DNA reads TGCGCCAGCAGCCAAACAGACAGAGTTGCAACTAATGAAAAACTGCTTTTT. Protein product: CASSQTDRVATNEKLLF.